Listed here is a single T cell receptor beta chain. Its antigen has not been determined. Per-nucleotide qualities are absent, and no much larger clonotype sits a single base away. The label giving this sample's treatment or condition can be read as: preoperative locoregional IRX-2 cytokine immunotherapy. The samples were obtained from a phase Ib study that tested preoperative, locoregional IRX-2 cytokine immunotherapy meant to prime immune responses. Before surgery, IRX-2 was given to the donors, who were patients with early-stage breast cancer. This record comes from a study of preoperative IRX-2 immunotherapy in early breast cancer (dated by TCRdb to between 2018 and 2021). Library preparation was by the immunoSEQ multiplex PCR assay. TCRdb's version of the immuneACCESS table is confined to in-frame rearrangements and falls short of the full clone set. An unresolved V gene accounts for under half of the shortfall where checked; the remainder is of unknown origin. The sample data list about 98,000 clones, and 75% to 90% of these were observed just once. The top ten constitute around 2% of the sample.

The clonotype comes from a human donor with breast cancer. The material sequenced was tumor tissue, taken after IRX-2 immunotherapy.

The CDR3 reads CATSPGRERGTDTQYF. The DNA is TGTGCCACCAGCCCAGGGCGGGAGCGGGGCACAGATACGCAGTATTTT. The chain links TRBV15 with TRBJ2-3; TRBD2 fits 7 bases in the junction. At the junction V is shortened by 5 bases and J by 1 base; bases outside the gene matches: 9. The germline V gene (reference sequence) gives CDR1 as LNHNV and CDR2 as YYDKDF. There are 16 amino acids in the CDR3, from cysteine to phenylalanine inclusive. The kept DNA is CDR3 alone, 48 bases in frame from the first base.